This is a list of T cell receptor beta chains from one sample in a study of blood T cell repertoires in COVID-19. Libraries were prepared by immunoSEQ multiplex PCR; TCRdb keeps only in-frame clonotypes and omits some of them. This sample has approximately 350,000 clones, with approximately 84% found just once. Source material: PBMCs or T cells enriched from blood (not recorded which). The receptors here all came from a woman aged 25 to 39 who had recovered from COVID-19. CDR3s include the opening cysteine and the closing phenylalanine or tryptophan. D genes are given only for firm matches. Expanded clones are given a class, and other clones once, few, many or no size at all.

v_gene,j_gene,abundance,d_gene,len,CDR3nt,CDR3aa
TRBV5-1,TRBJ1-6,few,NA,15,TGCGCCAGCAGCTTTGGGACAACTGGGCCTTCACCCCTCCACTTT,CASSFGTTGPSPLHF
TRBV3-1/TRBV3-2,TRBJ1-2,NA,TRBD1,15,TGTGCCAGCAGTTCTCAACAGGGGGACTACTATGGCTACACCTTC,CASSSQQGDYYGYTF
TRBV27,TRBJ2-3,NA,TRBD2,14,TGTGCCAGCAGTCCCCGGACTAGTGCAGATACGCAGTATTTT,CASSPRTSADTQYF
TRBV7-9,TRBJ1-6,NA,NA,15,TGTGCCAGCAGCTTAGAGGCAGGGTTGTATTCACCCCTCCACTTT,CASSLEAGLYSPLHF
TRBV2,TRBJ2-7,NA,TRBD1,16,TGTGCCAGCAGTTCCCTAGGGACAGGCAACACCTACGAGCAGTACTTC,CASSSLGTGNTYEQYF
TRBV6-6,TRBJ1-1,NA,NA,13,TGTGCCAGCAGTTACTCGAGGTCGGAAGGAGCTTTCTTT,CASSYSRSEGAFF
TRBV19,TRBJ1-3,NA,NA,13,TGTGCCAGTACAGACAGCGCGGAAAACACCATATATTTT,CASTDSAENTIYF
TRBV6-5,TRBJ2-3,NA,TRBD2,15,TGTGCCAGCAGCCACCTAGCGGGAGGCACAGATACGCAGTATTTT,CASSHLAGGTDTQYF
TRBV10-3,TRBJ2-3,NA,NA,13,TGTGCCATCAGTGGGACCGGGACACTAACGCAGTATTTT,CAISGTGTLTQYF
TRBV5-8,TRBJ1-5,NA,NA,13,TGTGCCAGCAGCTTGGTTGGCTATCAGCCCCAGCATTTT,CASSLVGYQPQHF
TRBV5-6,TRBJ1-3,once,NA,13,TGTGCCAGCAGCTGGGGGACAGGAAACACCATATATTTT,CASSWGTGNTIYF
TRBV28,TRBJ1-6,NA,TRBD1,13,TGTGCCAGCACCAGGGCAGGGGGTTCACCCCTCCACTTT,CASTRAGGSPLHF
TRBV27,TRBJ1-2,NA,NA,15,TGTGCCAGCTGCCGAAGAGGCGGGATAAACTATGGCTACACCTTC,CASCRRGGINYGYTF
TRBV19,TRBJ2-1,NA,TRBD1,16,TGTGCCAGTAGTAGATCGGACAGGGGTGACTGGAATGAGCAGTTCTTC,CASSRSDRGDWNEQFF
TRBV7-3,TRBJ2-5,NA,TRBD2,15,TGTGCCAGCAGCCTAACTAGCGGGGGAAGGGAGACCCAGTACTTC,CASSLTSGGRETQYF
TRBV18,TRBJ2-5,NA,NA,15,TGTGCCAGCTCACACGGTGACGGAGCGGGAGAGACCCAGTACTTC,CASSHGDGAGETQYF
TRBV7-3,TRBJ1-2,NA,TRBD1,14,TGTGCCAGCAGCTTAACGGGACAGGGCTATGGCTACACCTTC,CASSLTGQGYGYTF
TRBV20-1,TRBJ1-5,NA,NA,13,TGCAGTGCTAGTTTAACAGGGACCCAGCCCCAGCATTTT,CSASLTGTQPQHF
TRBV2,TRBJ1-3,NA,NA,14,TGTGCCAGCAGTGAGCGGTACTCTGGAAACACCATATATTTT,CASSERYSGNTIYF
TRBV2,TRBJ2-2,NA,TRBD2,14,TGTGCCAGCAGGGGTAGACTAGCGTCTGGGGAGCTGTTTTTT,CASRGRLASGELFF
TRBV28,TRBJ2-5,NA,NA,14,TGTGCCAGCAGCCACCCTCGGGGTAAAGAGACCCAGTACTTC,CASSHPRGKETQYF
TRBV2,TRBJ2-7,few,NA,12,TGTGCCAGCAGTGAACAGACCTACGAGCAGTACTTC,CASSEQTYEQYF
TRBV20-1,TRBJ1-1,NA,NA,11,TGCAGTGCCCCAGGACAGACTGAAGCTTTCTTT,CSAPGQTEAFF
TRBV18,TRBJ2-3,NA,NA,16,TGTGCCAGCTCACCTACAGGGTTACCTAGCACAGATACGCAGTATTTT,CASSPTGLPSTDTQYF
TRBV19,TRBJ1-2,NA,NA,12,TGTGCCAGTAGTATTACAGGGAATGGCTACACCTTC,CASSITGNGYTF
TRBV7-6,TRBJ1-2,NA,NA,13,TGTGCCAGCAGCCCCTGGGGGGTGAACGGCTACACCTTC,CASSPWGVNGYTF
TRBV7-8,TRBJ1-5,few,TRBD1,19,TGTGCCAGCAGCCCTAGGACAGGGTGGGTAAAAATTGGCAATCAGCCCCAGCATTTT,CASSPRTGWVKIGNQPQHF
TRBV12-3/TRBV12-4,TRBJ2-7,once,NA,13,TGTGCCAGCAGTCCCCGAGGCCCCTACGAGCAGTACTTC,CASSPRGPYEQYF
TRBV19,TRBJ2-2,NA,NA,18,TGTGCCAGTAGTATGGGAGGATGGGGGAGAGGGAACACCGGGGAGCTGTTTTTT,CASSMGGWGRGNTGELFF
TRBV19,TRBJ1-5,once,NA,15,TGTGCCAGTAGTATTCTGATGGGGGGAGGTCAGCCCCAGCATTTT,CASSILMGGGQPQHF
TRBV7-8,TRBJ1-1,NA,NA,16,TGTGCCAGCAGCTTATTTTCTTCACAGACGAACACTGAAGCTTTCTTT,CASSLFSSQTNTEAFF
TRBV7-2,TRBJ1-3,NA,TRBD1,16,TGTGCCAGCAGTCGGACAGGGAAGATCTCTGGAAACACCATATATTTT,CASSRTGKISGNTIYF
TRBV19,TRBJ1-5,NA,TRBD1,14,TGTGCCAGTCTGGGACAGGGCTACAATCAGCCCCAGCATTTT,CASLGQGYNQPQHF
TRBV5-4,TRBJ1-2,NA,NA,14,TGTGCCAGCAGCTTGGTCGGGGTTACCTATGGCTACACCTTC,CASSLVGVTYGYTF
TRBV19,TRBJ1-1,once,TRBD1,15,TGTGCCAGTACGCCCTTGACAGACAGGGGCGGAGAAGCTTTCTTT,CASTPLTDRGGEAFF
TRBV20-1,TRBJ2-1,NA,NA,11,TGCAGTGCTAGAGATCCGTCTGAGTGGTTCTTC,CSARDPSEWFF
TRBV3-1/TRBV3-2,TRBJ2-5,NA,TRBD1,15,TGTGCCAGCAGCCAAGCTCCGGGACAGCAAGAGACCCAGTACTTC,CASSQAPGQQETQYF
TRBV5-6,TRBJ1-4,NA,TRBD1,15,TGTGCCAGCAGTGCGCACAGGGGAGCTAATGAAAAACTGTTTTTT,CASSAHRGANEKLFF
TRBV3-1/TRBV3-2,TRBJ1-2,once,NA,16,TGTGCCAGCAGCCAAGAGGCTATAGGATACGAGAGGGGCTACACCTTC,CASSQEAIGYERGYTF
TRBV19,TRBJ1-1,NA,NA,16,TGTGCCAGTAGTATAGATCTGGAGGGGAGGAACACTGAAGCTTTCTTT,CASSIDLEGRNTEAFF
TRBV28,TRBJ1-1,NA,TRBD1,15,TGTGCCAGCAGTTTATGGGACAGGGGGGCCACTGAAGCTTTCTTT,CASSLWDRGATEAFF
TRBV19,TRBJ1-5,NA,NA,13,TGTGCCAGTAGTATAGACTACAATCAGCCCCAGCATTTT,CASSIDYNQPQHF